This T cell receptor (beta chain) originates from a study of T cells in Graves' hyperthyroidism and ophthalmopathy. Regarding the study as a whole: Separation of ophthalmopathy from stable hyperthyroidism was achieved by a 13 V-J model.

This clonotype has just a few counts. Its cognate antigen is unknown. Amplified TCR beta CDR3 regions came from RNA transcripts. HTBI primers were used for first-round RT-PCR of the TCR CDR3. Using its own MiXCR run on the multiplex PCR reads, TCRdb lists one record per CDR3 protein. The sample has roughly 700,000 distinct CDR3 sequences; approximately 14% are singletons. This CDR3 has 15 residues. Trimming removed 3 bases from V and 4 bases from J; junction bases left unmatched: 6. Germline assignment: CDR1 SGHTA and CDR2 FQGNSA. The chain joins TRBV7-2 to TRBJ1-2; 9 nucleotides line up with TRBD1. Sequenced input: blood. This TCR derives from a woman between 18 and 29 years old with Graves' hyperthyroidism. Written as DNA, the CDR3 is TGTGCCAGCAGCTTCGGGACAGGGAGGGGCTATGGCTACACCTTC. This codes for CASSFGTGRGYGYTF.